This TCR beta chain comes out of a study of neurological immune-mediated disorders. Trimming took 1 base from V and 6 from J; bases not matched to a gene: 3. Germline assignment: CDR1 SGHRS and CDR2 YFSETQ. CDR3 length: 14 residues. One entry per CDR3 protein, called by TCRdb with MiXCR from the 5' RACE reads. The sample comprises about 48,000 distinct CDR3 sequences, approximately 10% of which are singletons, and around 20% rests with the top ten. This clonotype showed up many times. Material for sequencing was PBMCs. The sequence was collected from a middle-aged woman with HTLV-1-associated myelopathy (HAM/TSP). The chain is built from TRBV5-1 and TRBJ1-4, with TRBD1 identical over 7 bases. In nucleotides, the CDR3 is TGCGCCAGCAGCTTGTCCCAGGGGGATGAAAAACTGTTTTTT. Amino acids: CASSLSQGDEKLFF. Using reference TRBV5-1 and TRBJ1-4 for the parts outside the CDR3, the full variable domain is KAGVTQTPRYLIKTRGQQVTLSCSPISGHRSVSWYQQTPGQGLQFLFEYFSETQRNKGNFPGRFSGRQFSNSRSEMNVSTLELGDSALYLCASSLSQGDEKLFFGSGTQLSVL.